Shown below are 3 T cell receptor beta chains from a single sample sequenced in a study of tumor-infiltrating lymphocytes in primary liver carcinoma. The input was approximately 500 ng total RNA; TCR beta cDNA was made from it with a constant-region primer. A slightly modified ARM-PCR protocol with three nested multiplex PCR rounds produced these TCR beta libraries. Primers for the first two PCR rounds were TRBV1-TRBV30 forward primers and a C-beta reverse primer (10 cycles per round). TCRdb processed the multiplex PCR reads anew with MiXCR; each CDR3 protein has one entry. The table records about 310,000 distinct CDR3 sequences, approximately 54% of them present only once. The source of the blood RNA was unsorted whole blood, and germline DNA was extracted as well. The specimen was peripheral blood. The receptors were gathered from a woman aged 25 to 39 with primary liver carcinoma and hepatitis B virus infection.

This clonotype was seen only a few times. In DNA, the CDR3 is TGTGCCAGCGCCAGACGGGTAGGTGAGCAGTTCTTC. It translates to CASARRVGEQFF. The chain is built from TRBV7-8 and TRBJ2-1; no reliable D call. V lost 8 bases and J 9 bases, leaving 14 bases between the germline ends. The CDR3 is 12 amino acids. Germline CDR1 reads SGHVS; CDR2 reads FQNEAQ.

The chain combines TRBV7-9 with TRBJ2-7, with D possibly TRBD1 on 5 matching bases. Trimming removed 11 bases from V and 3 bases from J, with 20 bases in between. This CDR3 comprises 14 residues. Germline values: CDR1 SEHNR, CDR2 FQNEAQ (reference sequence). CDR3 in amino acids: CADSLPTHRYEQYF. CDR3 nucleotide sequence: TGTGCCGACAGCCTCCCGACTCACCGCTACGAGCAGTACTTC.

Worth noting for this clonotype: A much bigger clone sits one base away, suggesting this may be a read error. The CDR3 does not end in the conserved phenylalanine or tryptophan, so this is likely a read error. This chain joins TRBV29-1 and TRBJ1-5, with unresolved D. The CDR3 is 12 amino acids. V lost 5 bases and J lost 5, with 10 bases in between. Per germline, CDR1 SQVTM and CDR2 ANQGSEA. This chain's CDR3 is CSVKQRDQPQHV. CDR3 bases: TGCAGCGTTAAACAGCGGGATCAGCCCCAGCATGTT.